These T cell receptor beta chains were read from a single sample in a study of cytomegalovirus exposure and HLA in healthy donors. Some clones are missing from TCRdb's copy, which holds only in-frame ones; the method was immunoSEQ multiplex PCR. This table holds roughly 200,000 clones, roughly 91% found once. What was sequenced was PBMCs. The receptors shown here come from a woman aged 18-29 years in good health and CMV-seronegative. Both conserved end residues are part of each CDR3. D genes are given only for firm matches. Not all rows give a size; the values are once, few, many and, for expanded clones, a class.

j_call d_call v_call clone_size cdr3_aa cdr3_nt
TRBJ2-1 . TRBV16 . CASSRTNNEQFF TGTGCCAGCAGCCGGACAAACAATGAGCAGTTCTTC
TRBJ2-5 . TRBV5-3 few CARSLATGPIQETQYF TGTGCCAGAAGCTTAGCAACAGGGCCGATCCAAGAGACCCAGTACTTC
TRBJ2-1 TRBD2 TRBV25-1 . CASSEFGGGSYNEQFF TGTGCCAGCAGTGAATTTGGGGGGGGATCCTACAATGAGCAGTTCTTC
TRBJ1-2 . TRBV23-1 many CASSQDNGYTF TGCGCCAGCAGTCAGGACAATGGCTACACCTTC
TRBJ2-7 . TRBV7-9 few CASSSSEGTYEQYF TGTGCCAGCAGCTCGTCCGAGGGAACATACGAGCAGTACTTC
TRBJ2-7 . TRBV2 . CASSPRYEQYF TGTGCCAGCTCTCCTCGATACGAGCAGTACTTC
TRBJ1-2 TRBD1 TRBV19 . CASSPPGQSQGYTF TGTGCCAGTAGCCCCCCGGGACAGAGTCAGGGCTACACCTTC
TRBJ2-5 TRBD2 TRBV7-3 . CASSLSSGRETQYF TGTGCCAGCAGCCTCAGCAGCGGGAGAGAGACCCAGTACTTC
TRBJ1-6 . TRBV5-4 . CASSLGSGRYNSPLHF TGTGCCAGCAGCTTGGGGTCCGGTCGCTATAATTCACCCCTCCACTTT
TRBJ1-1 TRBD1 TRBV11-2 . CASSGTAYEAFF TGTGCCAGCAGCGGGACAGCTTACGAAGCTTTCTTT
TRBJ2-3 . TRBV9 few CASSADSSGTQYF TGTGCCAGCAGCGCCGACTCCTCGGGTACGCAGTATTTT
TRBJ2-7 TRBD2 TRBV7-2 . CASSIALAGGTYEQYF TGTGCCAGCAGCATAGCCCTAGCGGGGGGCACCTACGAGCAGTACTTC
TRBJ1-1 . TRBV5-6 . CASSFSNTEAFF TGTGCCAGCAGCTTCTCGAACACTGAAGCTTTCTTT
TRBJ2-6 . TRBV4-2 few CASLQGTSSGANVLTF TGTGCCAGCCTGCAGGGAACGAGCTCTGGGGCCAACGTCCTGACTTTC
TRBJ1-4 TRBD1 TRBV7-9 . CASSLTGGNEKLFF TGTGCCAGCAGCCTGACAGGGGGGAATGAAAAACTGTTTTTT
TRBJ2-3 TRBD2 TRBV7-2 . CASSHGREGVDTQYF TGTGCCAGCAGCCATGGCCGGGAGGGCGTAGATACGCAGTATTTT
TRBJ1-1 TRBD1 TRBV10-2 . CASSANTGTVGTEAFF TGCGCCAGCAGCGCAAATACAGGGACAGTTGGGACTGAAGCTTTCTTT
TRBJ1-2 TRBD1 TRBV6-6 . CASSQQGAGRGYTF TGTGCCAGCAGTCAACAGGGGGCTGGTCGTGGCTACACCTTC
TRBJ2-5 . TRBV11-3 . CASSFLQGKETQYF TGTGCCAGCAGCTTTTTGCAGGGTAAAGAGACCCAGTACTTC
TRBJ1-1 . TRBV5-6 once CASSLLSQGNTEAFF TGTGCCAGCAGCTTGCTTTCTCAGGGGAACACTGAAGCTTTCTTT
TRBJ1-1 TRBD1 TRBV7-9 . CASSPTGNAEAFF TGTGCCAGCAGCCCGACAGGGAACGCTGAAGCTTTCTTT
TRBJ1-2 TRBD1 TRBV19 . CASSPILGTVRGNYGYTF TGTGCCAGTAGTCCGATACTAGGGACAGTCAGAGGGAACTATGGCTACACCTTC
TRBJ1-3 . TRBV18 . CASSPWTASGNTIYF TGTGCCAGCTCACCCTGGACAGCATCTGGAAACACCATATATTTT
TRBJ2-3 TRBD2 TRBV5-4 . CASSPGGAGTDTQYF TGTGCCAGCAGCCCCGGGGGGGCCGGCACAGATACGCAGTATTTT
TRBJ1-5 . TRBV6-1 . CASRLAGGGNQPQHF TGTGCCAGCAGGTTGGCCGGCGGGGGCAATCAGCCCCAGCATTTT
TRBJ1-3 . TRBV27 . CASSLKSPGVSGNTIYF TGTGCCAGCAGTTTAAAGAGTCCAGGCGTCTCTGGAAACACCATATATTTT
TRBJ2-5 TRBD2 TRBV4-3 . CASSRYSGRAQETQYF TGCGCCAGCAGCCGATACAGCGGGAGGGCCCAAGAGACCCAGTACTTC
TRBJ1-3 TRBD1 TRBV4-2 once CASSRRENGQGKGNTIYF TGTGCCAGCAGCCGCCGGGAGAACGGACAGGGGAAGGGAAACACCATATATTTT
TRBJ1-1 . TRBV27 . CASSPRRGQALNTEAFF TGTGCCAGCAGTCCCAGACGAGGGCAAGCTCTGAACACTGAAGCTTTCTTT
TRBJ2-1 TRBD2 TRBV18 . CASSPGLAAEQFF TGTGCCAGCTCACCGGGACTAGCGGCTGAGCAGTTCTTC
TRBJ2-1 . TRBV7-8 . CASSLEAGTHNEQFF TGTGCCAGCAGCTTAGAAGCGGGCACCCACAATGAGCAGTTCTTC
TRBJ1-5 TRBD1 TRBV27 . CASSGQGFSNQPQHF TGTGCCAGCAGTGGACAGGGGTTCTCAAATCAGCCCCAGCATTTT
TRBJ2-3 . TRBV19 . CASSIGSGTSTDTQYF TGTGCCAGTAGTATAGGAAGCGGAACTAGCACAGATACGCAGTATTTT
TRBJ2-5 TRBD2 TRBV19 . CASRGAGLAGGPSETQYF TGTGCCAGTAGGGGTGCGGGACTAGCGGGAGGGCCCTCGGAGACCCAGTACTTC
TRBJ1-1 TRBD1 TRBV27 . CASSFTGVGEAFF TGTGCCAGCAGTTTCACAGGGGTGGGGGAAGCTTTCTTT
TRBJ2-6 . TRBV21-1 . CASRQTPGVGGGRSGANVLTF TGTGCCAGCAGACAGACCCCCGGGGTTGGTGGAGGGAGGTCTGGGGCCAACGTCCTGACTTTC
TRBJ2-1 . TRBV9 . CASSVGGRRSNEQFF TGTGCCAGCAGCGTAGGGGGGCGCCGCTCTAATGAGCAGTTCTTC
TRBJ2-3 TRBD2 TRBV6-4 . CASSDSSLAGRSTDTQYF TGTGCCAGCAGTGACTCGAGCTTAGCGGGACGCAGCACAGATACGCAGTATTTT
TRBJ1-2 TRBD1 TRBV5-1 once CASSSGTGGDYGYTF TGCGCCAGCAGCTCCGGGACAGGGGGGGACTATGGCTACACCTTC
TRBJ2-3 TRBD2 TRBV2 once CASNRFSGGVSTDTQYF TGTGCCAGCAACCGGTTTAGCGGGGGGGTTAGCACAGATACGCAGTATTTT
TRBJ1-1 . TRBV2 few CASSPTQGNTEAFF TGTGCCAGCAGTCCAACCCAGGGAAACACTGAAGCTTTCTTT
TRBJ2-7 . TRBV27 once CASSPSLGMGPNYEQYF TGTGCCAGCAGTCCATCCCTCGGGATGGGCCCTAACTACGAGCAGTACTTC